These 32 T cell receptor beta chains originate from one sample sequenced in a study of blood T cell repertoires in COVID-19. Using immunoSEQ multiplex PCR, the repertoire was profiled, and TCRdb retains in-frame clones only, with some absent. Here the sample spans 55,000 to 80,000 clones, roughly 81% being singletons. Sequencing was performed on peripheral blood. These receptors were obtained from a human donor in a cohort sampled during active COVID-19.

The chain is built from TRBV7-2 and TRBJ2-1; 9 bases match TRBD1. Germline V gene lookup returns CDR1 SGHTA and CDR2 FQGNSA. J lost 8 bases, V lost 5 bases, and 13 bases had no gene match. CDR3 length: 16 residues. CDR3 in DNA: TGTGCCAGCAGCCCACAGGGGGCGAGTTCATGGGATGAGCAGTTCTTC. Its translation: CASSPQGASSWDEQFF. The full variable domain, rest sourced from reference TRBV7-2 and TRBJ2-1, is GAGVSQSPSNKVTEKGKDVELRCDPISGHTALYWYRQSLGQGLEFLIYFQGNSAPDKSGLPSDRFSAERTGGSVSTLTIQRTQQEDSAVYLCASSPQGASSWDEQFFGPGTRLTVL.

The chain carries TRBV24-1 and TRBJ2-1, with 13 bases fitting TRBD2. The ends lost 2 bases at V and 6 bases at J; junction bases unmatched: 6. In germline, CDR1 is KGHDR, CDR2 SFDVKD. The CDR3 is 17 amino acids. For the CDR3, the DNA is TGTGCCACCAGTGATTCATATACTAGCGGGAGGGCCAATGAGCAGTTCTTC. As protein: CATSDSYTSGRANEQFF.

This clone was detected many times. Other DNA sequences from this sample encode an identical CDR3 as well. The chain is built from TRBV7-9 and TRBJ2-5, with 7 bases fitting TRBD1. After removal of 5 bases from V and 3 bases from J, the junction contained 6 bases not matched to a gene. Germline lookup yields CDR1 SEHNR and CDR2 FQNEAQ (reference sequence). CDR3 length equals 14 residues. As DNA, the CDR3 is TGTGCCAGCAGCCCAGGACAGGTTAAAGAGACCCAGTACTTC. This codes for CASSPGQVKETQYF.

The rearrangement joins TRBV18 to TRBJ2-3; possible D gene TRBD1, 6 bases. Germline V gene data show CDR1 as KGHSH and CDR2 as LQKENI. The CDR3 is made up of 16 amino acids. Trimming left V 3 bases short and J 0 bases short, with 13 bases between. The DNA of the CDR3 is TGTGCCAGCTCACCGTGGACAGTCGTCAGCACAGATACGCAGTATTTT. It codes for CASSPWTVVSTDTQYF.

V is TRBV7-6 and J is TRBJ2-1, with 10 positions matching TRBD1. Germline V lookup: CDR1 SGHVS, CDR2 FNYEAQ. CDR3 size: 15 residues. V dropped 4 bases and J dropped 1; count of bases not matched to a gene: 1. This CDR3 is CASSWGQGSYNEQFF. CDR3 DNA: TGTGCCAGCAGCTGGGGACAGGGGTCCTACAATGAGCAGTTCTTC.

J is TRBJ1-1 and V is TRBV25-1, with a tentative D call TRBD1 (5 bases). Germline lookup yields CDR1 MGHDK and CDR2 SYGVNS. CDR3 length: 16 amino acids. V lost 2 bases to trimming and J lost 0 bases, with 13 bases between them. In DNA form, the CDR3 reads TGTGCCAGCAGTGAAGGGGGGATGGGCATGAACACTGAAGCTTTCTTT. This gives the protein CASSEGGMGMNTEAFF.

V is TRBV2 and J is TRBJ1-3, with D hard to call. V was clipped by 9 bases and J by 4 bases, with 13 bases between them. The germline V gene encodes CDR1 SNHLY and CDR2 FYNNEI. CDR3 size: 13 residues. In DNA, the CDR3 is TGTGCCAGTCTCGGAGGTCTAGGAAACACCATATATTTT. This sequence encodes CASLGGLGNTIYF.

The chain combines TRBV5-1 with TRBJ2-7, with 11 nucleotides matching TRBD2. Germline V gives CDR1 SGHRS, CDR2 YFSETQ. The CDR3 contains 15 residues. J lost 4 bases, V lost 0 bases, and 3 bases had no gene match. As DNA, the CDR3 is TGCGCCAGCAGCTTGGGGACTAGCGGGCTTTACGAGCAGTACTTC. Translated: CASSLGTSGLYEQYF.

The J gene is TRBJ2-7, the V gene TRBV7-2; possible D gene TRBD1, 6 bases. The CDR3 runs 15 residues. Trimming took 5 bases from V and 7 from J, leaving 21 bases between them. Germline V lookup: CDR1 SGHTA, CDR2 FQGNSA. The CDR3 loop reads CASSPSRDTKKEQYF. The CDR3, as DNA: TGTGCCAGCAGCCCGAGCCGGGACACTAAGAAAGAGCAGTACTTC. Using reference TRBV7-2 and TRBJ2-7 for the parts outside the CDR3, the full variable domain is GAGVSQSPSNKVTEKGKDVELRCDPISGHTALYWYRQSLGQGLEFLIYFQGNSAPDKSGLPSDRFSAERTGGSVSTLTIQRTQQEDSAVYLCASSPSRDTKKEQYFGPGTRLTVT.

The chain carries TRBV28 and TRBJ2-4; D is possibly TRBD2 (5 bases). The CDR3 covers 14 residues. Germline assignment: CDR1 MDHEN and CDR2 SYDVKM. V was trimmed by 1 base and J by 5 bases, leaving 9 bases between them. The CDR3 loop is CASSLFYGENIQYF. The DNA of the CDR3 is TGTGCCAGCAGTTTATTTTACGGGGAAAACATTCAGTACTTC.

The chain has TRBV7-2 and TRBJ2-2; no clear D. CDR1 and CDR2 from the germline V gene are SGHTA and FQGNSA. The CDR3 loop spans 13 amino acids. V lost 5 bases to trimming and J lost 6 bases, with 10 bases between them. The CDR3 is CASSLGPAGELFF. For the CDR3, the DNA is TGTGCCAGCAGCCTGGGCCCCGCCGGGGAGCTGTTTTTT.

The rearrangement uses TRBV5-8 and TRBJ2-5; 11 nucleotides align to TRBD1. Germline loops: CDR1 SGHTS, CDR2 YDEGEE. The CDR3 is 19 residues long. The ends lost 2 bases at V and 1 base at J; junction bases unmatched: 13. CDR3 region: CASSFLFVTGTGGQETQYF. The DNA for the CDR3 is TGTGCCAGCAGCTTCCTATTTGTGACCGGGACAGGGGGCCAAGAGACCCAGTACTTC.

The J gene is TRBJ1-1, the V gene TRBV6-5; maybe TRBD1 (6 bases). The CDR3 totals 15 residues. The V and J ends lost 7 bases and 5 bases respectively, with 20 bases between them. The germline V gene encodes CDR1 MNHEY and CDR2 SVGAGI. CDR3: CASTGRDTGETEAFF. The CDR3 nucleotides read TGTGCCAGCACGGGCCGGGACACTGGGGAAACTGAAGCTTTCTTT.

V usage is TRBV5-1 and J usage is TRBJ1-2, with a weak D call TRBD1 (5 bases). The CDR3 has 15 amino acids. With 4 bases removed from V and 6 bases from J, the gap between germline ends came to 19 bases. The germline V gene encodes CDR1 SGHRS and CDR2 YFSETQ. The CDR3 DNA reads TGCGCCAGCAGCACCGCAGGGAATGGAGTGGATGGCTACACCTTC. It encodes CASSTAGNGVDGYTF.

CDR3 amino acids: CASSKTSDGYNEQFF. The CDR3 DNA reads TGTGCCAGCAGCAAGACTAGCGATGGGTACAATGAGCAGTTCTTC. The rearrangement joins TRBV7-2 to TRBJ2-1, with 8 bases identical to TRBD2. The germline V gene encodes CDR1 SGHTA and CDR2 FQGNSA. The CDR3 runs 15 residues. The V segment lost 5 bases and the J segment 4 bases; nucleotides outside the gene matches: 7.

There are a few counts of this clone. The V gene is TRBV7-9, the J gene TRBJ2-6, with D perhaps matching TRBD1 (5 bases). CDR3 length: 18 residues. V was shortened by 3 bases and J by 4 bases, with 19 bases between the two germline ends. The germline gives CDR1 SEHNR, CDR2 FQNEAQ (reference sequence). CDR3: CASSLRTFGAAGANVLTF. The CDR3 DNA sequence: TGTGCCAGCAGCTTGAGGACGTTTGGGGCGGCAGGGGCCAACGTCCTGACTTTC.

This chain connects TRBV4-2 to TRBJ2-3; D ambiguous. CDR3 size: 16 residues. Trimming removed 0 bases at V and 4 bases at J, with 14 bases between. Germline loops: CDR1 LGHNA, CDR2 YNFKEQ. The CDR3 DNA reads as TGTGCCAGCAGCCAAGATCTAGGTAGCCGGGCAGATACGCAGTATTTT. Protein product: CASSQDLGSRADTQYF.

In this sample, this clone turned up once. The J gene is TRBJ2-5, the V gene TRBV4-1; 9 nucleotides agree with TRBD1. Germline values: CDR1 MGHRA, CDR2 YSYEKL. The CDR3 is made up of 15 amino acids. Unmatched junction bases numbered 3, after V lost 4 bases and J lost 0 bases. CDR3 nucleotide sequence: TGCGCCAGCAGCCGGGGACAGGGAGACCAAGAGACCCAGTACTTC. Protein: CASSRGQGDQETQYF.

The V and J genes are TRBV6-9 and TRBJ2-5, with TRBD2 as a possible D gene (6 bases). Trimming pared 2 bases from V and 4 bases from J, leaving 11 bases between. Germline CDR1 MNHGY, CDR2 SVAAGI. The CDR3 extends over 14 amino acids. DNA for the CDR3: TGTGCCAGCAGTTATACGGAAGCGGGAGAGACCCAGTACTTC. Amino acids: CASSYTEAGETQYF.

This chain joins TRBV5-4 and TRBJ1-1, with 8 nucleotides matching TRBD1. After removal of 5 bases from V and 2 bases from J, the junction contained 5 bases not matched to a gene. The CDR3 extends over 14 amino acids. From germline, CDR1 is SGHNT and CDR2 YYREEE (reference sequence). CDR3 region: CASRPQGANTEAFF. The DNA for the CDR3 is TGTGCCAGCAGGCCTCAGGGGGCTAACACTGAAGCTTTCTTT.

V gene TRBV20-1 combines with J gene TRBJ2-7; TRBD2 is a possible D gene (6 bases). Trimming took off 8 bases at V and 6 bases at J, with 14 bases between the two ends. The CDR3 runs 11 residues. The germline gives CDR1 DFQATT, CDR2 SNEGSKA (reference sequence). The CDR3: CSPRMGGEQYF. CDR3 DNA sequence: TGCAGTCCCCGTATGGGGGGCGAGCAGTACTTC.

This chain links TRBV28 with TRBJ2-1, with 13 nucleotides matching TRBD2. Germline CDR1 and CDR2: MDHEN and SYDVKM. The CDR3 sequence is 17 residues long. The ends lost 8 bases at V and 10 bases at J; junction bases unmatched: 17. The CDR3 protein is CASATSGGGSAAQEQFF. CDR3 coding DNA: TGTGCCAGCGCAACTAGCGGGGGGGGGTCAGCTGCCCAGGAGCAGTTCTTC.

This clone was detected only a few times. The CDR3 reads CASSLDNFNEQFF. CDR3 bases: TGTGCCAGCAGTCTCGACAATTTCAATGAGCAGTTCTTC. The rearrangement uses TRBV27 and TRBJ2-1; no reliable D call. CDR3 size: 13 residues. Germline-derived CDR1 and CDR2 are MNHEY and SMNVEV (reference sequence). Trimming shortened V by 5 bases and J by 6 bases, and 11 bases separated the two germline ends.

The chain uses TRBV9 and TRBJ2-1; 9 nucleotides line up with TRBD1. Germline CDR1 is SGDLS and CDR2 is YYNGEE. With 4 bases clipped from V and 4 bases from J, the junction kept 3 bases outside the gene matches. CDR3 length: 14 residues. CDR3 sequence (DNA): TGTGCCAGCAGCCCTGGGACAGGGTACAATGAGCAGTTCTTC. This sequence encodes CASSPGTGYNEQFF.

V and J are TRBV5-1 and TRBJ1-4; TRBD1 matches 10 bases. V lost 5 bases and J lost 15; bases outside the gene matches: 19. Germline lookup yields CDR1 SGHRS and CDR2 YFSETQ. The CDR3 sequence is 16 residues long. CDR3 protein: CASRENPGTGVVRLFF. The DNA of the CDR3 is TGCGCCAGCAGAGAAAATCCCGGGACAGGGGTTGTAAGGTTGTTTTTT.

The chain couples TRBV5-5 to TRBJ2-3; a possible D gene is TRBD2 (7 bases). Trimming pared 5 bases from V and 6 bases from J, leaving 13 bases between. CDR1 SGHKS and CDR2 YYEKEE come from the germline V gene (reference sequence). CDR3 size: 13 residues. The CDR3 reads CASRQGGEDTQYF. CDR3 sequence (DNA): TGTGCCAGCAGGCAAGGGGGGGAGGATACGCAGTATTTT.

V gene TRBV29-1 combines with J gene TRBJ2-3; D call uncertain. Per germline, CDR1 SQVTM and CDR2 ANQGSEA. The CDR3 consists of 14 residues. V was pared by 4 bases and J by 0 bases, with 11 bases between. The CDR3 coding sequence is TGCAGCGTTGTTTACCGGCGGAGCACAGATACGCAGTATTTT. Protein sequence: CSVVYRRSTDTQYF.

The J gene is TRBJ1-1, the V gene TRBV4-2; 9 bases match TRBD1. The CDR3 spans 15 residues. The germline V gene has CDR1 LGHNA and CDR2 YNFKEQ. The V segment lost 1 base and the J segment 1 base; nucleotides outside the gene matches: 1. CDR3 amino acids: CASSQGTGANTEAFF. The DNA for the CDR3 is TGTGCCAGCAGCCAAGGGACAGGGGCGAACACTGAAGCTTTCTTT.

The chain employs TRBV12-3 or TRBV12-4 and TRBJ2-7; D is uncertain. CDR3 length: 12 amino acids. V lost 4 bases and J lost 0, with 4 bases in between. The CDR3 loop reads CASSSSSYEQYF. Here the CDR3 DNA reads TGTGCCAGCAGTTCGAGCTCCTACGAGCAGTACTTC.

The rearrangement uses TRBV5-1 and TRBJ2-5; TRBD1 might be the D (5 bases). V gave up 1 base and J gave up 3 bases, with 10 bases separating them. The germline V gene has CDR1 SGHRS and CDR2 YFSETQ. This CDR3 has 14 residues. The CDR3 DNA reads as TGCGCCAGCAGCTTGTATAAGGGGAAAGAGACCCAGTACTTC. It codes for CASSLYKGKETQYF.

The chain recombines TRBV6-5 with TRBJ1-2, with D hard to call. CDR1 and CDR2 (germline): MNHEY, SVGAGI. The germline V and J ends were trimmed by 5 bases and 0 bases, with 10 bases remaining between them. CDR3 length: 14 residues. The CDR3 loop is CASSLDMSNYGYTF. The CDR3 coding sequence is TGTGCCAGCAGTCTCGACATGTCTAACTATGGCTACACCTTC.

The rearrangement joins TRBV6-2 or TRBV6-3 to TRBJ2-7; 7 positions agree with TRBD2. Germline CDR1 and CDR2: MNHEY and SVGEGT. Trimming cost V 6 bases and J 2 bases; bases outside gene matches: 16. This CDR3 region has 17 residues. CDR3 residues: CASSRALGASGAYEQYF. The CDR3 DNA is TGTGCCAGCAGCCGCGCCCTCGGTGCTAGCGGAGCCTACGAGCAGTACTTC.